This TCR beta chain was documented in a study of regulatory T cells in long-lasting Graves disease. General observations from the study: Persistent Graves' patients showed less TCR diversity than newly diagnosed ones. Researchers reported studying only peripheral blood, not thyroid tissue.

With regard to this clonotype: The antigen remains undetermined.

The CDR3 covers 15 residues. Per the germline V gene, CDR1 is SNHLY and CDR2 is FYNNEI. With 8 bases clipped from V and 3 bases from J, the junction kept 8 bases outside the gene matches. Time point indicated: persistent/refractory GD, antithyroid drugs over 5 years with positive TRAb. The TCR library was made from RNA that had been extracted from PBMCs in TRIzol. An endocrinology department located in Xi'an, China, was where the patients came from. Arm-PCR of CDR3 regions with iRepertoire HTBI primers generated TCR beta libraries. TCRdb re-called the multiplex PCR reads through MiXCR, storing one row per CDR3 protein. This table has roughly 490,000 distinct CDR3 sequences, 22% appearing once.

This rearrangement joins TRBV2 to TRBJ2-2; 8 bases line up with TRBD1. The input for sequencing was peripheral blood mononuclear cells (PBMCs), taken when the disease was refractory, from a patient treated with antithyroid drugs. This TCR came from a female donor with Graves disease. CDR3 amino acids: CASDPGQVDTGELFF. CDR3 DNA sequence: TGTGCCAGCGACCCGGGACAGGTGGACACCGGGGAGCTGTTTTTT.